This T cell receptor (beta chain) emerged from a study of blood T cell repertoires in COVID-19. Per the original methods: Nucleated cell number was recorded as an estimate derived from reference gene primer amplification. Generated by immunoSEQ multiplex PCR, the TCRdb table keeps only in-frame clones and is missing some. V and J calls and clone size are given by that table; D and trimming were obtained from the DNA. The table has 130,000 or so clones, about 91% seen once. V was pared by 3 bases and J by 7 bases, with 9 bases between. This CDR3 contains 12 residues. The germline V gene has CDR1 KGHSH and CDR2 LQKENI.

The chain joins TRBV18 to TRBJ1-1; no reliable D call. The receptor comes from a man between 50 and 59 years old with acute or convalescent COVID-19. The sample was peripheral blood. CDR3 coding DNA: TGTGCCAGCTCACCTCAGGCTAATGAAGCTTTCTTT. Translated, it gives CASSPQANEAFF.